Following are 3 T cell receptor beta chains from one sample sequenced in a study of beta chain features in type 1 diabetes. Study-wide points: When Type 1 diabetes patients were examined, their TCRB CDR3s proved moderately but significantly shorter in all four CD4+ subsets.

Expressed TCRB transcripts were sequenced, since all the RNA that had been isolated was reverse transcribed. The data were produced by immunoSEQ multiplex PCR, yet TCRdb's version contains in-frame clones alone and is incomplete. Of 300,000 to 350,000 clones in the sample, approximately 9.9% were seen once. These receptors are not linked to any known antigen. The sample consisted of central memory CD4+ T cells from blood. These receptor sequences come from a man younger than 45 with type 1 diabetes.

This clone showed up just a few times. CDR3 nucleotides: TGTGCCAGCAGCCGGGACAGGGAGTATTCACCCCTCCACTTT. This sequence encodes CASSRDREYSPLHF. The chain has TRBV6-6 and TRBJ1-6; 9 nucleotides line up with TRBD1. Germline CDR1 and CDR2: MNHNY and SVGAGI (reference sequence). V was pared by 6 bases and J by 8 bases, with 5 bases of the junction left unmatched. There are 14 residues in the CDR3.

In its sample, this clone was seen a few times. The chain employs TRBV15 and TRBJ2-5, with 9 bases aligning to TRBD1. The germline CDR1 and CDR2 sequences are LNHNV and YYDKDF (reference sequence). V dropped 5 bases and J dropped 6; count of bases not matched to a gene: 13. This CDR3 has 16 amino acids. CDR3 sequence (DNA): TGTGCCACCAGCGCCTGGGACAGGGACATTACGAAGACCCAGTACTTC. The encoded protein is CATSAWDRDITKTQYF. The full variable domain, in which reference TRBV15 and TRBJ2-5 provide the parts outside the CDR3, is DAMVIQNPRYQVTQFGKPVTLSCSQTLNHNVMYWYQQKSSQAPKLLFHYYDKDFNNEADTPDNFQSRRPNTSFCFLDIRSPGLGDTAMYLCATSAWDRDITKTQYFGPGTRLLVL.

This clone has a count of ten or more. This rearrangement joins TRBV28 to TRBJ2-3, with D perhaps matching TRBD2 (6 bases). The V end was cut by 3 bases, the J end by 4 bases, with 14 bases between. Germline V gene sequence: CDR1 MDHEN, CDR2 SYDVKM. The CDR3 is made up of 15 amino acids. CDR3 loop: CASSFGTRESDTQYF. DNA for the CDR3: TGTGCCAGCAGTTTCGGGACTCGGGAGTCAGATACGCAGTATTTT.